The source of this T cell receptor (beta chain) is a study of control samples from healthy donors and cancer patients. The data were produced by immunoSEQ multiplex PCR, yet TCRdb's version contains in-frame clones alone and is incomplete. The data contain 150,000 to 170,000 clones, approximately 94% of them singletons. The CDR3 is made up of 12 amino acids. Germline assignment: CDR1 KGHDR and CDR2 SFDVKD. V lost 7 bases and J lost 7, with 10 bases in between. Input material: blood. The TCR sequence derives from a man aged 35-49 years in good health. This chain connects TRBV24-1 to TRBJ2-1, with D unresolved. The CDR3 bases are TGTGCCACCAGGGGCGGAGCGAATGAGCAGTTCTTC. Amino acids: CATRGGANEQFF.